The 24 T cell receptor beta chains presented below share a single source sample, sequenced in a study of early T cells in non-severe SARS-CoV-2 infection. TCRdb reanalysed the 5' RACE reads using MiXCR and keeps one entry per CDR3 protein. Found here are 30,000 to 35,000 distinct CDR3 sequences, about 3.8% of them singletons; the top ten hold about 5.4%. Input material: whole blood. All receptors derive from an adult who was a healthcare worker with PCR-confirmed SARS-CoV-2 infection or an uninfected control (not recorded which).

This clonotype was counted ten times or more. This rearrangement joins TRBV18 to TRBJ2-5, with TRBD2 matching 13 bases. This CDR3 comprises 17 residues. Germline CDR1 is KGHSH and CDR2 is LQKENI. The J segment lost 4 bases and the V segment lost 3 bases, leaving 8 bases of the junction unmatched. The CDR3, as DNA: TGTGCCAGCTCACCTCCGGGACTAGCGGGGAAGAGAGAGACCCAGTACTTC. Its protein product is CASSPPGLAGKRETQYF.

The rearrangement uses TRBV12-3 or TRBV12-4 and TRBJ1-2, with a possible D match to TRBD1 (5 bases). V shed 5 bases and J shed 8 bases, with 12 bases lying between them. CDR3 length: 12 amino acids. Here the CDR3 reads CASSPGVGGYTF. In DNA, the CDR3 is TGTGCCAGCAGTCCGGGGGTAGGCGGCTACACCTTC.

This clonotype was counted at least ten times. The J gene is TRBJ2-2, the V gene TRBV7-6, with TRBD1 matching 7 bases. CDR1 SGHVS and CDR2 FNYEAQ come from the germline V gene. V lost 3 bases and J lost 1; bases outside the gene matches: 2. This CDR3 has 15 residues. The CDR3 region has the DNA TGTGCCAGCAGCTTGAACAGGGGGAACACCGGGGAGCTGTTTTTT. Its translation: CASSLNRGNTGELFF.

The table lists this clonotype with many counts. At one end the junction does not follow the germline gene, possibly because of a read error. V gene TRBV14 combines with J gene TRBJ1-1; tentative D call: TRBD1 (5 bases). Per germline, CDR1 SGHDN and CDR2 FVKESK. The CDR3 is 13 residues long. The CDR3 is CVSSQGDRTEAFF. The CDR3 DNA follows: TGTGTCAGCAGCCAAGGGGACCGCACTGAAGCTTTCTTT.

This clonotype was detected ten times or more. The rearrangement uses TRBV24-1 and TRBJ1-4, with TRBD1 as a possible D gene (5 bases). V was clipped by 3 bases and J by 10 bases, with 14 bases between them. The CDR3 contains 14 residues. The germline V gene encodes CDR1 KGHDR and CDR2 SFDVKD. CDR3 sequence reads: CATSDGTIIGKLFF. As DNA, the CDR3 is TGTGCCACCAGTGATGGGACTATAATAGGAAAACTGTTTTTT.

The sample holds many counts of this clonotype. The rearrangement joins TRBV11-3 to TRBJ2-3; the D gene is possibly TRBD1 (6 bases). Germline V gene sequence: CDR1 SGHNT, CDR2 YENEEA. This CDR3 is built from 13 residues. Trimming shortened V by 5 bases and J by 3 bases, and 9 bases separated the two germline ends. CDR3 protein: CASSLGQTDTQYF. The CDR3 coding sequence is TGTGCCAGCAGCCTTGGACAGACAGATACGCAGTATTTT.

This clonotype was observed many times. This sequence joins TRBV10-2 and TRBJ2-2; D uncertain. The CDR3 contains 15 residues. V dropped 0 bases and J dropped 7 bases, with 12 bases sitting between them. Germline V CDR1 and CDR2: WSHSY, SAAADI. CDR3 sequence reads: CASSESVGGRGELFF. The DNA of the CDR3 is TGCGCCAGCAGTGAGTCGGTCGGTGGGCGCGGGGAGCTGTTTTTT.

This clonotype was recorded many times. The chain links TRBV20-1 to TRBJ1-5; D remains ambiguous. The CDR3 runs to 15 residues. The ends were cut back, 0 bases at V and 2 bases at J, with 11 bases in the middle. The germline V gene encodes CDR1 DFQATT and CDR2 SNEGSKA (reference sequence). Here the CDR3 DNA reads TGCAGTGCTAGAGATCCCGGACGGGGCAATCAGCCCCAGCATTTT. Residues: CSARDPGRGNQPQHF.

Many counts were recorded for this clonotype. The rearrangement links TRBV6-5 to TRBJ2-1; D is ambiguous. Looked up from germline, CDR1 is MNHEY and CDR2 is SVGAGI. The length of the CDR3 is 17 residues. Trimming cost V 1 base and J 0 bases, with 13 bases left between them. CDR3 protein: CASSYYAGPHSYNEQFF. The DNA for the CDR3 is TGTGCCAGCAGTTACTACGCCGGGCCCCACTCCTACAATGAGCAGTTCTTC.

This clonotype came up many times. V usage is TRBV10-3 and J usage is TRBJ2-3; D ambiguous. V lost 2 bases and J lost 6, with 6 bases in between. This CDR3 has 12 amino acids. Germline V gene data show CDR1 as ENHRY and CDR2 as SYGVKD. CDR3 nucleotides: TGTGCCATCAGTGAGCCGCGGGATACGCAGTATTTT. Its protein is CAISEPRDTQYF.

This clonotype appeared many times. This chain connects TRBV5-1 to TRBJ1-4, with 9 bases lining up with TRBD1. Germline V CDR1 and CDR2: SGHRS, YFSETQ. The CDR3 totals 18 residues. V lost 4 bases and J lost 0; bases outside the gene matches: 10. CDR3 nucleotides: TGCGCCAGCAGCCGTGATACAGGGGGCGCCGCAACTAATGAAAAACTGTTTTTT. It codes for CASSRDTGGAATNEKLFF.

The chain couples TRBV5-1 to TRBJ1-5, with D perhaps TRBD1 (5 bases). The germline CDR1 and CDR2 sequences are SGHRS and YFSETQ. This CDR3 has 14 residues. V was pared by 3 bases and J by 8 bases, with 15 bases between. The CDR3 region has the DNA TGCGCCAGCAGCTGGGACCCAGGGCGCGAGCCCCAGCATTTT. The encoded protein is CASSWDPGREPQHF.

This clonotype was found many times. This chain uses TRBV7-6 with TRBJ2-1, with 10 bases that match TRBD2. CDR3 length: 16 amino acids. Germline trimming cut 2 bases from V and 4 bases from J; bases unmatched to any gene: 5. In germline, CDR1 is SGHVS, CDR2 FNYEAQ. Here the CDR3 reads CASSLFGLAAYNEQFF. The CDR3, as DNA: TGTGCCAGCAGCTTATTCGGACTAGCGGCTTACAATGAGCAGTTCTTC.

This clonotype has at least ten counts. The J gene is TRBJ2-1, the V gene TRBV11-3, with 8 nucleotides matching TRBD2. Germline V gene data show CDR1 as SGHNT and CDR2 as YENEEA. This CDR3 contains 15 residues. V lost 3 bases and J lost 0; bases outside the gene matches: 1. The CDR3 protein is CASSFSGTSYNEQFF. In DNA form, the CDR3 reads TGTGCCAGCAGCTTTAGCGGGACCTCCTACAATGAGCAGTTCTTC.

This clonotype was picked up many times. V gene TRBV6-4 combines with J gene TRBJ2-3, with 10 positions matching TRBD2. Trimming took 2 bases from V and 1 from J; bases not matched to a gene: 0. The CDR3 totals 15 residues. From germline, CDR1 is MRHNA and CDR2 SNTAGT. The CDR3 nucleotides are TGTGCCAGCAGTGACGGGACTAGCGGCACAGATACGCAGTATTTT. Protein sequence: CASSDGTSGTDTQYF.

The sample holds many counts of this clonotype. The chain couples TRBV7-2 to TRBJ1-2, with 9 bases identical to TRBD1. V shed 4 bases, J shed 2 bases, and the junction held 2 bases outside the gene matches. Germline V CDR1 and CDR2: SGHTA, FQGNSA. The length of the CDR3 is 14 residues. In DNA, the CDR3 is TGTGCCAGCAGCTCAGACAGGGGGAACTATGGCTACACCTTC. Amino acid sequence: CASSSDRGNYGYTF.

There are many counts of this clonotype. This sequence joins TRBV19 and TRBJ1-2; a weak D match, TRBD1 (6 bases). This CDR3 spans 18 amino acids. V gave up 7 bases and J gave up 1 base, with 25 bases separating them. Germline values: CDR1 LNHDA, CDR2 SQIVND (reference sequence). CDR3 coding DNA: TGTGCCAGTAAAGGGGGATGGGAGCGGTTCCTCCTTAACTATGGCTACACCTTC. Protein sequence: CASKGGWERFLLNYGYTF.

This clonotype was seen at least ten times. The V call is TRBV6-5, the J call TRBJ1-3, with no clear D. The CDR3 has 15 residues. Trimming pared 0 bases from V and 0 bases from J, leaving 6 bases between. Germline V gene lookup returns CDR1 MNHEY and CDR2 SVGAGI. The CDR3 coding sequence is TGTGCCAGCAGTTACTCTACGGTCTCTGGAAACACCATATATTTT. Translated, it gives CASSYSTVSGNTIYF.

In its sample, this clonotype was seen many times. J is TRBJ2-1 and V is TRBV28; D call uncertain. V dropped 6 bases and J dropped 1 base, with 28 bases sitting between them. Germline lookup yields CDR1 MDHEN and CDR2 SYDVKM. The length of the CDR3 is 20 residues. Here the CDR3 DNA reads TGTGCCAGCAGCACACGATCCCCCACGAACCCCCATGATTCCTACAATGAGCAGTTCTTC. It yields the protein CASSTRSPTNPHDSYNEQFF.

This clonotype was found many times. The CDR3 sequence is CASSPRGLGATQYF. The CDR3 nucleotides read TGTGCCAGCAGCCCTCGTGGCCTGGGGGCGACCCAGTACTTC. The V call is TRBV11-3, the J call TRBJ2-5, with TRBD1 as a possible D gene (6 bases). Germline V gives CDR1 SGHNT, CDR2 YENEEA. V lost 5 bases and J 7 bases, leaving 17 bases between the germline ends. There are 14 residues in the CDR3.

This clonotype came up many times. J is TRBJ1-6 and V is TRBV19; D is unclear. V was trimmed by 5 bases and J by 7 bases, leaving 18 bases between them. This CDR3 is built from 16 residues. Germline values: CDR1 LNHDA, CDR2 SQIVND (reference sequence). CDR3 sequence (DNA): TGTGCCAGTAGTCTCGTCTCGGGGATTTCGAATTCACCCCTCCACTTT. Its protein product is CASSLVSGISNSPLHF.

There are many counts of this clonotype. The J gene is TRBJ2-1, the V gene TRBV20-1, with 10 bases lining up with TRBD2. V shed 3 bases, J shed 7 bases, and the junction held 3 bases outside the gene matches. The CDR3 is 13 residues long. CDR1 is DFQATT and CDR2 is SNEGSKA in the germline V gene (reference sequence). The CDR3 sequence is CSARASGGNEQFF. CDR3 nucleotides: TGCAGTGCTAGGGCTAGCGGGGGAAATGAGCAGTTCTTC.

The chain employs TRBV12-3 or TRBV12-4 and TRBJ2-1, with 7 bases fitting TRBD1. With 5 bases clipped from V and 8 bases from J, the junction kept 15 bases outside the gene matches. The CDR3 totals 16 residues. The CDR3 bases are TGTGCCAGCAGTCTGCAGAGGGGGCCATACCCCGATGAGCAGTTCTTC. Translation gives CASSLQRGPYPDEQFF.

This clonotype was detected many times. V usage is TRBV7-3 and J usage is TRBJ1-6; TRBD1 might be the D (5 bases). Trimming stripped 5 bases from V and 10 bases from J, with 15 bases between. CDR3 length: 14 residues. CDR1 is SGHTA and CDR2 is FQGTGA in the germline V gene. The CDR3 DNA reads TGTGCCAGCAGCCGTGGGGACTCAAACTCACCCCTCCACTTT. It encodes CASSRGDSNSPLHF.